This is a list of T cell receptor beta chains from one sample in a study of OX40 agonist ivuxolimab in advanced cancers. Only in-frame clones appear in the TCRdb table, and some are missing; sequencing was by immunoSEQ multiplex PCR. The table records tens of thousands of clones, 80% to 85% of them present only once. The sample here was CD4+ or CD8+ T cells sorted from blood, taken in a trial of the OX40 agonist ivuxolimab. The receptor set was obtained from an adult with an advanced solid tumor such as melanoma, head and neck, liver or kidney cancer. Both conserved end residues are part of each CDR3. The D gene is left open where the match is weak. For some rows the clone size is stated as once, few or many, or as a class when expanded; others skip it.

v_gene	d_gene	abundance	j_gene	CDR3aa	CDR3nt
TRBV5-8	-	-	TRBJ2-7	CASSFKDGSYEQYF	TGTGCCAGCAGCTTTAAGGACGGTTCCTACGAGCAGTACTTC
TRBV6-5	-	few	TRBJ2-7	CASSLKDSPTYEQYF	TGTGCCAGCAGTCTAAAGGACAGCCCAACCTACGAGCAGTACTTC
TRBV5-4	-	once	TRBJ1-2	CASSLEGRTENYGYTF	TGTGCCAGCAGTTTGGAGGGCAGGACCGAGAACTATGGCTACACCTTC
TRBV7-9	-	few	TRBJ2-7	CASSRDPAYEQYF	TGTGCCAGCAGCCGGGACCCGGCCTACGAGCAGTACTTC
TRBV5-5	-	-	TRBJ1-3	CASSLASGGNTIYF	TGTGCCAGCAGCTTGGCCAGTGGAGGAAACACCATATATTTT
TRBV29-1	TRBD2	-	TRBJ2-3	CSVDGTSQDTQYF	TGCAGCGTGGACGGGACTAGCCAAGATACGCAGTATTTT
TRBV19	TRBD2	-	TRBJ2-1	CASSIDAAGAGNEQFF	TGTGCCAGTAGTATAGATGCAGCGGGAGCAGGTAATGAGCAGTTCTTC
TRBV7-9	-	-	TRBJ2-7	CASSSRWGQWYEQYF	TGTGCCAGCAGCTCTAGATGGGGGCAATGGTACGAGCAGTACTTC
TRBV28	-	once	TRBJ1-4	CASSFGRPNEKLFF	TGTGCCAGCAGTTTTGGGAGGCCTAATGAAAAACTGTTTTTT
TRBV2	TRBD1	-	TRBJ2-2	CASRPGTGMNTGELFF	TGTGCCAGCAGACCCGGGACAGGGATGAACACCGGGGAGCTGTTTTTT
TRBV7-6	TRBD1	-	TRBJ2-1	CASSSNKQGALDNEQFF	TGTGCCAGCAGCTCGAACAAACAGGGGGCTCTGGACAATGAGCAGTTCTTC
TRBV28	TRBD2	-	TRBJ2-3	CASTVGGPPDTQYF	TGTGCCAGCACGGTGGGAGGGCCACCAGATACGCAGTATTTT
TRBV27	-	-	TRBJ1-6	CATGAGMSSPLHF	TGTGCCACGGGGGCGGGCATGAGTTCACCCCTCCACTTT
TRBV7-3	TRBD2	-	TRBJ2-1	CASSLSLAGGNNEQFF	TGTGCCAGCAGCTTAAGCCTAGCGGGAGGGAACAATGAGCAGTTCTTC
TRBV19	-	once	TRBJ2-7	CASSSQGTYYEQYF	TGTGCCAGTAGTAGCCAGGGTACTTACTACGAGCAGTACTTC
TRBV14	TRBD1	-	TRBJ1-5	CASSPPTRGGRSNQPQHF	TGTGCCAGCAGCCCCCCCACCAGGGGGGGAAGGAGCAATCAGCCCCAGCATTTT